The rows below give T cell receptor beta chains drawn from one sample of a study of PD-L1 blockade in urothelial cancer. Measured with immunoSEQ multiplex PCR; TCRdb has only the in-frame clones, and not every one. The sample consists of tens of thousands of clones, 84% of them appearing once. Sequenced here: PBMCs, sampled around atezolizumab (anti-PD-L1) treatment. These receptors were taken from a woman aged 65 to 85 with urothelial cancer. CDR3s include the opening cysteine and the closing phenylalanine or tryptophan. The order of the fields is clone size, D gene, V gene, J gene, CDR3 protein, CDR3 DNA. A D gene is named only where the DNA matches it firmly. A clone size is listed for some rows: how often the clone was seen (once, few, many), or a class if it is expanded.

abundance: -; d_gene: TRBD1; v_gene: TRBV19; j_gene: TRBJ1-5; CDR3aa: CASNLRDRGRVSNQPQHF; CDR3nt: TGTGCCAGTAACCTGAGAGACAGGGGGCGCGTCAGCAATCAGCCCCAGCATTTT
abundance: -; d_gene: TRBD2; v_gene: TRBV27; j_gene: TRBJ2-1; CDR3aa: CASSFSLAGGNEQFF; CDR3nt: TGTGCCAGCAGTTTTAGTCTAGCGGGAGGTAATGAGCAGTTCTTC
abundance: -; d_gene: TRBD2; v_gene: TRBV30; j_gene: TRBJ2-3; CDR3aa: CAWTGGDTDTQYF; CDR3nt: TGTGCCTGGACCGGGGGGGACACAGATACGCAGTATTTT
abundance: -; d_gene: -; v_gene: TRBV30; j_gene: TRBJ1-2; CDR3aa: CAWDPGHRAAGYTF; CDR3nt: TGTGCCTGGGATCCCGGGCACAGGGCGGCGGGCTACACCTTC
abundance: -; d_gene: -; v_gene: TRBV11-3; j_gene: TRBJ1-5; CDR3aa: CASSSSRGSNQPQHF; CDR3nt: TGTGCCAGCAGCTCTAGCCGGGGGAGCAATCAGCCCCAGCATTTT
abundance: -; d_gene: -; v_gene: TRBV7-2; j_gene: TRBJ1-4; CDR3aa: CASSLAVGRVNEKLFF; CDR3nt: TGTGCCAGCAGCTTAGCGGTCGGGAGGGTGAATGAAAAACTGTTTTTT
abundance: -; d_gene: TRBD1; v_gene: TRBV29-1; j_gene: TRBJ1-2; CDR3aa: CSVSPGQGSRGYTF; CDR3nt: TGCAGCGTTTCGCCGGGACAGGGGTCGCGGGGCTACACCTTC
abundance: few; d_gene: TRBD1; v_gene: TRBV5-1; j_gene: TRBJ1-1; CDR3aa: CASSSASTTGRNTEAFF; CDR3nt: TGCGCCAGCAGCTCAGCATCGACGACAGGGAGGAACACTGAAGCTTTCTTT
abundance: -; d_gene: -; v_gene: TRBV6-1; j_gene: TRBJ1-2; CDR3aa: CASSPPEGRAYGYTF; CDR3nt: TGTGCCAGCAGCCCCCCGGAGGGCAGGGCTTATGGCTACACCTTC
abundance: -; d_gene: TRBD2; v_gene: TRBV6-5; j_gene: TRBJ2-5; CDR3aa: CASSYGGLASQETQYF; CDR3nt: TGTGCCAGCAGTTACGGGGGACTAGCATCTCAAGAGACCCAGTACTTC
abundance: -; d_gene: TRBD2; v_gene: TRBV7-9; j_gene: TRBJ2-1; CDR3aa: CASSPRLAGGPDEQFF; CDR3nt: TGTGCCAGCAGCCCCCGACTAGCGGGAGGGCCCGATGAGCAGTTCTTC
abundance: -; d_gene: -; v_gene: TRBV29-1; j_gene: TRBJ2-5; CDR3aa: CSVQLQGQETQYF; CDR3nt: TGCAGCGTTCAATTACAGGGTCAAGAGACCCAGTACTTC
abundance: once; d_gene: TRBD2; v_gene: TRBV6-1; j_gene: TRBJ2-3; CDR3aa: CASSEGTSGGTDTQYF; CDR3nt: TGTGCCAGCAGTGAAGGGACTAGCGGGGGCACAGATACGCAGTATTTT
abundance: -; d_gene: TRBD1; v_gene: TRBV4-2; j_gene: TRBJ1-4; CDR3aa: CASSRLGQGVTNEKLFF; CDR3nt: TGTGCCAGCAGCCGATTGGGACAGGGGGTCACTAATGAAAAACTGTTTTTT
abundance: once; d_gene: TRBD1; v_gene: TRBV27; j_gene: TRBJ2-7; CDR3aa: CASSLFRPGTGGAYEQYF; CDR3nt: TGTGCCAGCAGTTTATTTCGCCCCGGGACAGGGGGCGCCTACGAGCAGTACTTC
abundance: -; d_gene: TRBD1; v_gene: TRBV27; j_gene: TRBJ1-6; CDR3aa: CASSLVQGADSPLHF; CDR3nt: TGTGCCAGCAGTTTAGTACAGGGGGCCGACTCACCCCTCCACTTT
abundance: -; d_gene: TRBD1; v_gene: TRBV5-1; j_gene: TRBJ2-2; CDR3aa: CASSIRTGRGAGELFF; CDR3nt: TGCGCCAGCAGCATACGGACAGGTCGGGGCGCCGGGGAGCTGTTTTTT
abundance: -; d_gene: TRBD1; v_gene: TRBV6-6; j_gene: TRBJ2-1; CDR3aa: CASSTRQGLNEQFF; CDR3nt: TGTGCCAGCAGCACCAGACAGGGGCTCAATGAGCAGTTCTTC
abundance: -; d_gene: -; v_gene: TRBV29-1; j_gene: TRBJ2-1; CDR3aa: CSAINYNEQFF; CDR3nt: TGCAGCGCTATAAACTACAATGAGCAGTTCTTC
abundance: -; d_gene: -; v_gene: TRBV30; j_gene: TRBJ1-2; CDR3aa: CAWIGVVGRYSHGYTF; CDR3nt: TGTGCCTGGATAGGGGTCGTAGGGAGGTACTCTCATGGCTACACCTTC
abundance: -; d_gene: -; v_gene: TRBV7-2; j_gene: TRBJ1-5; CDR3aa: CASSLDSGYGQPQHF; CDR3nt: TGTGCCAGCAGCTTAGATTCAGGGTACGGTCAGCCCCAGCATTTT
abundance: -; d_gene: TRBD2; v_gene: TRBV5-1; j_gene: TRBJ2-5; CDR3aa: CASSLQTSGAQETQYF; CDR3nt: TGCGCCAGCAGCTTACAGACTAGCGGGGCACAAGAGACCCAGTACTTC
abundance: -; d_gene: TRBD1; v_gene: TRBV25-1; j_gene: TRBJ1-1; CDR3aa: CASSGQGGTEAFF; CDR3nt: TGTGCCAGCAGTGGGCAGGGGGGCACTGAAGCTTTCTTT
abundance: -; d_gene: -; v_gene: TRBV5-8; j_gene: TRBJ1-2; CDR3aa: CASSFWDTNNYGYTF; CDR3nt: TGTGCCAGCAGCTTTTGGGACACCAATAACTATGGCTACACCTTC
abundance: -; d_gene: -; v_gene: TRBV6-6; j_gene: TRBJ1-5; CDR3aa: CASGGGNQPQHF; CDR3nt: TGTGCCAGCGGGGGGGGCAATCAGCCCCAGCATTTT
abundance: few; d_gene: -; v_gene: TRBV7-9; j_gene: TRBJ1-2; CDR3aa: CASSLVGSSYGYTF; CDR3nt: TGTGCCAGCAGCTTAGTAGGGAGCTCCTATGGCTACACCTTC
abundance: -; d_gene: -; v_gene: TRBV10-3; j_gene: TRBJ2-7; CDR3aa: CAISEGPGEQYF; CDR3nt: TGTGCCATCAGTGAGGGGCCCGGCGAGCAGTACTTC
abundance: -; d_gene: TRBD1; v_gene: TRBV5-1; j_gene: TRBJ1-2; CDR3aa: CASSYPGGAGYGYTF; CDR3nt: TGCGCCAGCAGCTACCCAGGGGGCGCCGGGTATGGCTACACCTTC
abundance: -; d_gene: -; v_gene: TRBV5-6; j_gene: TRBJ2-7; CDR3aa: CASSTGRSSYEQYF; CDR3nt: TGTGCCAGCAGCACAGGCCGCAGCTCCTACGAGCAGTACTTC
abundance: -; d_gene: -; v_gene: TRBV10-2; j_gene: TRBJ1-1; CDR3aa: CASSEAWTPREREAFF; CDR3nt: TGCGCCAGCAGTGAGGCGTGGACACCACGAGAAAGGGAAGCTTTCTTT
abundance: -; d_gene: TRBD1; v_gene: TRBV13; j_gene: TRBJ2-3; CDR3aa: CASSVTGVGPDTQYF; CDR3nt: TGTGCCAGCAGCGTGACAGGGGTTGGTCCAGATACGCAGTATTTT
abundance: -; d_gene: TRBD2; v_gene: TRBV5-1; j_gene: TRBJ2-7; CDR3aa: CASSFSVEAGVSYEQYF; CDR3nt: TGCGCCAGCAGCTTTAGTGTTGAAGCGGGGGTCTCCTACGAGCAGTACTTC
abundance: -; d_gene: -; v_gene: TRBV7-2; j_gene: TRBJ1-2; CDR3aa: CASSLVGGGGAVGYGYTF; CDR3nt: TGTGCCAGCAGCTTAGTTGGGGGAGGGGGGGCGGTTGGCTATGGCTACACCTTC
abundance: once; d_gene: -; v_gene: TRBV28; j_gene: TRBJ1-4; CDR3aa: CASSLARTSGEKLFF; CDR3nt: TGTGCCAGCAGTCTAGCCCGGACCAGCGGCGAAAAACTGTTTTTT
abundance: -; d_gene: -; v_gene: TRBV20-1; j_gene: TRBJ2-7; CDR3aa: CSARSSYEQYF; CDR3nt: TGCAGTGCTAGATCTTCCTACGAGCAGTACTTC
abundance: -; d_gene: TRBD2; v_gene: TRBV2; j_gene: TRBJ2-5; CDR3aa: CASSASRGGRVTQYF; CDR3nt: TGTGCCAGCAGCGCTTCGCGGGGGGGCCGGGTGACCCAGTACTTC
abundance: -; d_gene: TRBD1; v_gene: TRBV15; j_gene: TRBJ2-1; CDR3aa: CATSRDRGPYNEQFF; CDR3nt: TGTGCCACCAGCAGAGACAGGGGGCCGTACAATGAGCAGTTCTTC
abundance: -; d_gene: TRBD1; v_gene: TRBV5-1; j_gene: TRBJ1-2; CDR3aa: CASRPPGQGVRGYTF; CDR3nt: TGCGCCAGCAGACCCCCGGGACAGGGGGTGAGGGGCTACACCTTC
abundance: -; d_gene: TRBD2; v_gene: TRBV5-4; j_gene: TRBJ2-5; CDR3aa: CASSLTSGEETQYF; CDR3nt: TGTGCCAGCAGCTTGACTAGCGGCGAAGAGACCCAGTACTTC
abundance: -; d_gene: TRBD1; v_gene: TRBV7-9; j_gene: TRBJ2-2; CDR3aa: CASSDRDRGTGELFF; CDR3nt: TGTGCCAGCAGCGACCGGGACAGGGGCACCGGGGAGCTGTTTTTT
abundance: -; d_gene: -; v_gene: TRBV7-2; j_gene: TRBJ1-5; CDR3aa: CASSLRRGDSNQPQHF; CDR3nt: TGTGCCAGCAGCTTGCGTCGGGGGGACAGCAATCAGCCCCAGCATTTT
abundance: -; d_gene: TRBD1; v_gene: TRBV4-3; j_gene: TRBJ2-7; CDR3aa: CASSATGQVGEQYF; CDR3nt: TGCGCCAGCAGCGCAACGGGACAGGTCGGCGAGCAGTACTTC
abundance: -; d_gene: -; v_gene: TRBV6-1; j_gene: TRBJ1-3; CDR3aa: CASSAGLISGNTIYF; CDR3nt: TGTGCCAGCTCGGCTGGACTGATCTCTGGAAACACCATATATTTT
abundance: -; d_gene: TRBD2; v_gene: TRBV9; j_gene: TRBJ2-3; CDR3aa: CASSKLAGGQGDTQYF; CDR3nt: TGTGCCAGCAGCAAACTAGCGGGGGGGCAGGGAGATACGCAGTATTTT
abundance: -; d_gene: TRBD1; v_gene: TRBV4-3; j_gene: TRBJ1-3; CDR3aa: CASSQETRGLNTIYF; CDR3nt: TGCGCCAGCAGCCAAGAAACCAGGGGGCTGAACACCATATATTTT
abundance: -; d_gene: TRBD1; v_gene: TRBV7-8; j_gene: TRBJ2-7; CDR3aa: CASSSNRGSREQYF; CDR3nt: TGTGCCAGCAGCTCAAACAGGGGGTCTCGGGAGCAGTACTTC
abundance: -; d_gene: TRBD1; v_gene: TRBV6-5; j_gene: TRBJ2-2; CDR3aa: CASSAGTVNTGELFF; CDR3nt: TGTGCCAGCAGTGCCGGGACAGTTAACACCGGGGAGCTGTTTTTT
abundance: once; d_gene: -; v_gene: TRBV28; j_gene: TRBJ2-1; CDR3aa: CASSWSALSSYNEQFF; CDR3nt: TGTGCCAGCAGTTGGTCCGCCCTCAGCTCCTACAATGAGCAGTTCTTC